These 26 T cell receptor beta chains share one sample of origin, sequenced in a study of cytomegalovirus exposure and HLA in healthy donors. The primer mix had 60 Vbeta and 13 Jbeta primers. Libraries were prepared by immunoSEQ multiplex PCR; TCRdb keeps only in-frame clonotypes and omits some of them. The data contain about 70,000 clones, about 74% of them singletons. Material for sequencing was PBMCs. These TCRs come from a human donor in good health.

This chain connects TRBV7-9 to TRBJ1-1; D is perhaps TRBD1 (6 bases). The CDR3 covers 12 residues. V lost 9 bases, J lost 2 bases, and 10 bases lay in between. Germline-derived CDR1 and CDR2 are SEHNR and FQNEAQ (reference sequence). Here the CDR3 reads CASKQGNTEAFF. The CDR3 region has the DNA TGTGCCAGTAAACAGGGAAACACTGAAGCTTTCTTT.

The genes are TRBV7-9 and TRBJ2-7, with 8 bases fitting TRBD2. V gave up 4 bases and J gave up 0 bases; unmatched junction bases: 8. Germline V lookup: CDR1 SEHNR, CDR2 FQNEAQ (reference sequence). The CDR3 is made up of 16 amino acids. This CDR3 is CASSSRLATGSYEQYF. CDR3 DNA: TGTGCCAGCAGCTCCCGACTAGCGACTGGCTCCTACGAGCAGTACTTC.

This clone has a single count. The chain links TRBV7-9 to TRBJ1-4, with a tentative D call TRBD1 (5 bases). CDR3 size: 16 residues. Germline CDR1 reads SEHNR; CDR2 reads FQNEAQ (reference sequence). The ends were cut back, 5 bases at V and 1 base at J, with 14 bases in the middle. In DNA, the CDR3 is TGTGCCAGCAGCCCGCCCAGGAGGGGAACTAATGAAAAACTGTTTTTT. Translated: CASSPPRRGTNEKLFF.

This rearrangement joins TRBV6-5 to TRBJ2-5; D is possibly TRBD1 (5 bases). Germline CDR1 and CDR2: MNHEY and SVGAGI. Trimming took 4 bases from V and 4 from J, leaving 13 bases between them. This CDR3 has 14 amino acids. CDR3 DNA sequence: TGTGCCAGCAGTTCCTATGACAGAAGAGAGACCCAGTACTTC. It yields the protein CASSSYDRRETQYF.

The chain uses TRBV20-1 and TRBJ1-2; D unclear. The CDR3 is made up of 9 amino acids. Germline V gene lookup returns CDR1 DFQATT and CDR2 SNEGSKA (reference sequence). V was pared by 6 bases and J by 7 bases, with 6 bases between. In DNA form, the CDR3 reads TGCAGTGCGTCCGGTGGCTACACCTTC. As protein: CSASGGYTF.

This rearrangement joins TRBV7-9 to TRBJ2-2; D is perhaps TRBD2 (6 bases). This CDR3 contains 12 residues. In germline, CDR1 is SEHNR, CDR2 FQNEAQ (reference sequence). The CDR3 DNA follows: TGTGCTACGGGAGAGGGTTCCGGGGAGCTGTTTTTT. Translating it yields CATGEGSGELFF.

The genes are TRBV10-3 and TRBJ2-7; D may be TRBD2 (6 bases). From germline, CDR1 is ENHRY and CDR2 SYGVKD. This CDR3 spans 14 amino acids. V was shortened by 7 bases and J by 0 bases, with 13 bases between the two germline ends. CDR3: CAIKNSGISYEQYF. CDR3 in DNA: TGTGCCATCAAGAATAGCGGAATCTCCTACGAGCAGTACTTC.

The chain combines TRBV28 with TRBJ2-1; 8 positions agree with TRBD1. Germline V CDR1 and CDR2: MDHEN, SYDVKM. The CDR3 spans 16 residues. V dropped 6 bases and J dropped 2; count of bases not matched to a gene: 9. The CDR3 nucleotides read TGTGCCAGCAGGTTTAGAGGGACAGGACCCTACAATGAGCAGTTCTTC. Protein sequence: CASRFRGTGPYNEQFF.

The chain employs TRBV9 and TRBJ1-2; 8 bases map to TRBD1. This CDR3 has 16 residues. With 3 bases clipped from V and 6 bases from J, the junction kept 13 bases outside the gene matches. From germline, CDR1 is SGDLS and CDR2 YYNGEE. CDR3: CASSAKQSGQVNGYTF. The DNA for the CDR3 is TGTGCCAGCAGCGCAAAGCAATCGGGACAGGTGAATGGCTACACCTTC.

This clone occurred a few times. The V and J genes are TRBV29-1 and TRBJ2-2; D gene uncertain. Trimming took 7 bases from V and 5 from J, leaving 8 bases between them. The CDR3 consists of 11 residues. Germline loops: CDR1 SQVTM, CDR2 ANQGSEA. CDR3 in amino acids: CSGQSTGELFF. For the CDR3, the DNA is TGCAGCGGCCAGTCGACCGGGGAGCTGTTTTTT.

The genes are TRBV29-1 and TRBJ1-2; 8 bases line up with TRBD1. Germline CDR1 is SQVTM and CDR2 is ANQGSEA. With V trimmed by 8 bases and J by 2 bases, 7 bases remained unmatched. The CDR3 loop spans 13 amino acids. The CDR3 coding sequence is TGCAGCATTTTGACAGGGGACAACTATGGCTACACCTTC. This encodes CSILTGDNYGYTF.

This chain uses TRBV2 with TRBJ1-2; a weak D match, TRBD1 (5 bases). This CDR3 is 22 amino acids long. The V gene lost 3 bases and the J gene lost 3 bases, with 35 bases spanning the gap. The germline V gene encodes CDR1 SNHLY and CDR2 FYNNEI. CDR3 nucleotide sequence: TGTGCCAGCAGTGAGGTGGTTGGGGCATCTCCTCTAGTAGTCTCTACTTACTATGGCTACACCTTC. This codes for CASSEVVGASPLVVSTYYGYTF.

This clone has just a few counts. The chain is built from TRBV25-1 and TRBJ1-5; possible D gene TRBD1, 6 bases. This CDR3 region has 14 residues. The germline V gene encodes CDR1 MGHDK and CDR2 SYGVNS. The ends were cut back, 4 bases at V and 4 bases at J, with 11 bases in the middle. The CDR3 DNA is TGTGCCAGCAGTGGGGGACAAAGTAATCAGCCCCAGCATTTT. Translation gives CASSGGQSNQPQHF.

The chain joins TRBV6-5 to TRBJ2-2; 7 nucleotides align to TRBD2. The CDR3 covers 16 residues. The germline gives CDR1 MNHEY, CDR2 SVGAGI. After removal of 2 bases from V and 3 bases from J, the junction contained 6 bases not matched to a gene. CDR3 sequence (DNA): TGTGCCAGCAGTTACGGGGGGGGGAGGGACACCGGGGAGCTGTTTTTT. Translation: CASSYGGGRDTGELFF.

The chain carries TRBV6-1 and TRBJ2-7; maybe TRBD1 (6 bases). CDR1 is MNHNS, CDR2 SASEGT, per germline. V lost 1 base and J lost 4, with 17 bases in between. This CDR3 has 16 residues. The CDR3 protein is CASSEDLDRPAYEQYF. DNA of the CDR3: TGTGCCAGCAGTGAAGACTTAGACAGGCCAGCTTACGAGCAGTACTTC.

The rearrangement uses TRBV18 and TRBJ1-1, with D possibly being TRBD1 (6 bases). Trimming left V 3 bases short and J 4 bases short, with 12 bases between. Germline V gene lookup returns CDR1 KGHSH and CDR2 LQKENI. This CDR3 has 14 amino acids. The CDR3, as DNA: TGTGCCAGCTCACCCTACAGGGAATTCACTGAAGCTTTCTTT. It specifies CASSPYREFTEAFF.

The chain employs TRBV27 and TRBJ2-4; 8 bases fit TRBD2. The CDR3 has 15 residues. V shed 5 bases, J shed 8 bases, and the junction held 11 bases outside the gene matches. Germline assignment: CDR1 MNHEY and CDR2 SMNVEV (reference sequence). CDR3 DNA: TGTGCCAGCAGTCCACGGACACGGGGGGGGGACATTCAGTACTTC. Translation gives CASSPRTRGGDIQYF.

The chain recombines TRBV6-5 with TRBJ2-5; D gene uncertain. The germline V gene has CDR1 MNHEY and CDR2 SVGAGI. V was shortened by 6 bases and J by 5 bases, with 10 bases between the two germline ends. CDR3 length equals 12 residues. The CDR3 protein is CASSYPGETQYF. The CDR3 bases are TGTGCCAGCAGCTATCCCGGGGAGACCCAGTACTTC.

The chain employs TRBV6-5 and TRBJ2-7; TRBD1 matches 7 bases. The V gene end was trimmed by 2 bases and the J gene end by 5 bases; junction bases not matched to a gene: 3. The CDR3 runs to 13 residues. Germline V gene data show CDR1 as MNHEY and CDR2 as SVGAGI. The CDR3 loop is CASSYGDRDEQYF. DNA of the CDR3: TGTGCCAGCAGTTACGGAGACAGGGACGAGCAGTACTTC.

DNA for the CDR3: TGTGCCAGCAGTGAAGTGCCAGGCCAAGAGACCCAGTACTTC. As protein: CASSEVPGQETQYF. The chain carries TRBV6-1 and TRBJ2-5; no reliable D call. Per germline, CDR1 MNHNS and CDR2 SASEGT. This CDR3 region has 14 residues. The ends were cut back, 1 base at V and 1 base at J, with 7 bases in the middle.

This rearrangement joins TRBV6-4 to TRBJ1-1; 9 positions match TRBD1. Trimming cost V 10 bases and J 0 bases; bases outside gene matches: 6. Germline values: CDR1 MRHNA, CDR2 SNTAGT. The CDR3 loop spans 14 amino acids. In DNA, the CDR3 is TGTGCCAAGACGACAGGGGGTCTGAACACTGAAGCTTTCTTT. This codes for CAKTTGGLNTEAFF.

This clone was found a few times. In DNA, the CDR3 is TGTGCCAGCAGTTTACCCCGACAGGGCGGCACTGAAGCTTTCTTT. Amino acid sequence: CASSLPRQGGTEAFF. The V gene is TRBV28, the J gene TRBJ1-1, with 7 bases aligning to TRBD1. The V and J ends lost 2 bases and 4 bases, in that order; junction bases with no gene match: 7. The CDR3 sequence is 15 residues long. CDR1 and CDR2 from the germline V gene are MDHEN and SYDVKM.

This clone was picked up a small number of times. The J gene is TRBJ2-1, the V gene TRBV28; TRBD2 matches 8 bases. This CDR3 contains 15 residues. Germline assignment: CDR1 MDHEN and CDR2 SYDVKM. Trimming removed 6 bases from V and 3 bases from J; junction bases left unmatched: 7. CDR3 sequence (DNA): TGTGCCAGCAGGCCGGGACTAGGATTCTACAATGAGCAGTTCTTC. This sequence encodes CASRPGLGFYNEQFF.

As to this clone: This same CDR3 is encoded by further DNA sequences in the sample. This chain uses TRBV6-1 with TRBJ2-7; 8 nucleotides line up with TRBD1. The CDR3 totals 15 residues. V lost 0 bases, J lost 4 bases, and 5 bases stayed unmatched. The germline CDR1 and CDR2 sequences are MNHNS and SASEGT. The CDR3 DNA reads TGTGCCAGCAGTGAAGCTGGACAGGGTAGATACGAGCAGTACTTC. It codes for CASSEAGQGRYEQYF.

The chain links TRBV6-5 to TRBJ2-2; maybe TRBD1 (7 bases). The CDR3 runs 15 residues. In germline, CDR1 is MNHEY, CDR2 SVGAGI. Trimming stripped 7 bases from V and 5 bases from J, with 17 bases between. The CDR3 bases are TGTGCCAGCACCAGCACGCCAGGGGGGACCGGGGAGCTGTTTTTT. This translates into CASTSTPGGTGELFF.

This clone was detected once. V gene TRBV14 combines with J gene TRBJ2-3, with 9 bases identical to TRBD2. This CDR3 is built from 15 residues. Germline V CDR1 and CDR2: SGHDN, FVKESK. Losses at the gene ends were 0 bases for V and 5 bases for J; bases not matched to a gene: 3. CDR3 region: CASSQDLAGIDTQYF. CDR3 nucleotide sequence: TGTGCCAGCAGCCAAGATCTAGCGGGAATAGATACGCAGTATTTT.